Shown below are 27 T cell receptor beta chains from a single sample sequenced in a study of blood T cell repertoires in COVID-19. The protocol was immunoSEQ multiplex PCR, while the TCRdb copy is restricted to in-frame clones and leaves out a portion. The sample has about 180,000 clones; roughly 81% are singletons. The sequenced material came from peripheral blood. All receptors derive from an elderly woman with COVID-19, enrolled during active disease.

This clone has just one count. The chain is built from TRBV2 and TRBJ2-1; 9 positions agree with TRBD2. This CDR3 is 14 amino acids long. V was pared by 6 bases and J by 4 bases, with 4 bases of the junction left unmatched. Germline-derived CDR1 and CDR2 are SNHLY and FYNNEI. The CDR3, as DNA: TGTGCCAGCAGCTCCGGACTAGCGTACAATGAGCAGTTCTTC. Encoded protein: CASSSGLAYNEQFF.

This clone was observed a single time. The gene calls are TRBV19 and TRBJ1-1, with 10 nucleotides matching TRBD1. With V trimmed by 3 bases and J by 6 bases, 4 bases remained unmatched. Germline CDR1 reads LNHDA; CDR2 reads SQIVND (reference sequence). CDR3 length: 14 residues. The CDR3 is CASSMRQGAAEAFF. As DNA, the CDR3 is TGTGCCAGTAGTATGAGACAGGGGGCGGCTGAAGCTTTCTTT.

J is TRBJ2-1 and V is TRBV10-1; TRBD2 agrees at 10 bases. Germline values: CDR1 WNHNN, CDR2 SYGVQD (reference sequence). The V and J ends lost 2 bases and 7 bases, in that order; junction bases with no gene match: 11. The CDR3 extends over 17 amino acids. The CDR3 loop is CASSEDGSGRQCNEQFF. CDR3 nucleotides: TGCGCCAGCAGTGAGGATGGTAGCGGGAGGCAATGTAATGAGCAGTTCTTC.

This clone was seen a few times. V is TRBV5-1 and J is TRBJ1-1, with D unclear. Germline V lookup: CDR1 SGHRS, CDR2 YFSETQ. CDR3 length equals 13 residues. The germline V and J ends were trimmed by 4 bases and 5 bases, with 12 bases remaining between them. CDR3 bases: TGCGCCAGCAGCACCCGGGGAAGAACTGAAGCTTTCTTT. The encoded protein is CASSTRGRTEAFF.

The rearrangement joins TRBV5-1 to TRBJ2-7; no definite D call. This CDR3 is built from 12 residues. Germline loops: CDR1 SGHRS, CDR2 YFSETQ. The germline V and J ends were trimmed by 2 bases and 6 bases, with 9 bases remaining between them. CDR3 coding DNA: TGCGCCAGCAGCTTAACAGAAGGCGAGCAGTACTTC. Its translation: CASSLTEGEQYF.

This chain joins TRBV30 and TRBJ1-3, with D unclear. From germline, CDR1 is GTSNPN and CDR2 SVGIG (reference sequence). The V end lost 4 bases, the J end lost 0 bases, and 7 bases lay between the germline ends. CDR3 length: 13 residues. The CDR3 sequence is CAWNGDSGNTIYF. DNA of the CDR3: TGTGCCTGGAACGGGGACTCTGGAAACACCATATATTTT. Combining the CDR3 with reference TRBV30 and TRBJ1-3 gives the whole variable domain SQTIHQWPATLVQPVGSPLSLECTVEGTSNPNLYWYRQAAGRGLQLLFYSVGIGQISSEVPQNLSASRPQDRQFILSSKKLLLSDSGFYLCAWNGDSGNTIYFGEGSWLTVV.

In DNA, the CDR3 is TGTGCCAGCAGCACCGGACAGGGAGGGGACAGAGAGACCCAGTACTTC. Protein: CASSTGQGGDRETQYF. The V gene is TRBV5-4, the J gene TRBJ2-5, with D maybe TRBD1 (8 bases). Germline CDR1 is SGHNT and CDR2 is YYREEE (reference sequence). Deletions cut 4 bases from V and 4 bases from J, with 20 bases between. This CDR3 region has 16 residues.

This clone was recorded once. The chain has TRBV19 and TRBJ1-2; D is undetermined. Per the germline V gene, CDR1 is LNHDA and CDR2 is SQIVND (reference sequence). The CDR3 runs 14 residues. Trimming removed 2 bases from V and 3 bases from J, with 10 bases in between. As DNA, the CDR3 is TGTGCCAGTAGTATAAATGGGGAGCACTATGGCTACACCTTC. Amino acid sequence: CASSINGEHYGYTF. Drawing the rest from reference TRBV19 and TRBJ1-2, the complete variable domain is DGGITQSPKYLFRKEGQNVTLSCEQNLNHDAMYWYRQDPGQGLRLIYYSQIVNDFQKGDIAEGYSVSREKKESFPLTVTSAQKNPTAFYLCASSINGEHYGYTFGSGTRLTVV.

The V call is TRBV21-1, the J call TRBJ1-2; the D call of TRBD1 is as the table states it, not checked on the DNA. TRBV21-1 is assigned pseudogene status. The CDR3 contains 15 residues. As DNA, the CDR3 is TGTGCCAGCAGCAAAGGCCCAGGTTTTAACTATGGCTACACCTTC. Encoded protein: CASSKGPGFNYGYTF.

The chain combines TRBV7-2 with TRBJ1-1; the D is unclear. V lost 1 base to trimming and J lost 0 bases, with 15 bases between them. This CDR3 region has 17 residues. The germline V gene encodes CDR1 SGHTA and CDR2 FQGNSA. The CDR3 region is CASSLGSALSVNTEAFF. The CDR3 coding sequence is TGTGCCAGCAGCTTAGGCTCGGCCCTGAGCGTGAACACTGAAGCTTTCTTT.

The chain employs TRBV6-5 and TRBJ2-1, with D possibly TRBD1 on 5 matching bases. Germline-derived CDR1 and CDR2 are MNHEY and SVGAGI. This CDR3 comprises 14 residues. With 0 bases removed from V and 13 bases from J, the gap between germline ends came to 16 bases. Here the CDR3 reads CASSYSMGPSTQFF. CDR3 nucleotides: TGTGCCAGCAGTTACTCGATGGGGCCCTCTACCCAGTTCTTC.

The genes are TRBV29-1 and TRBJ2-3; 8 positions match TRBD2. CDR3 size: 12 residues. Trimming at V came to 6 bases and at J to 4 bases, leaving 3 bases not matched to a gene. Germline CDR1 SQVTM, CDR2 ANQGSEA. CDR3 region: CSVRTSSDTQYF. CDR3 DNA: TGCAGCGTACGGACTAGCTCAGATACGCAGTATTTT.

The chain recombines TRBV19 with TRBJ1-5, with a tentative D call TRBD1 (5 bases). The CDR3 contains 14 residues. V lost 3 bases and J 6 bases, leaving 12 bases between the germline ends. In germline, CDR1 is LNHDA, CDR2 SQIVND (reference sequence). The CDR3 protein is CASSIEQGAQPQHF. The CDR3 nucleotides read TGTGCCAGTAGTATCGAGCAGGGTGCTCAGCCCCAGCATTTT.

This chain connects TRBV5-1 to TRBJ1-2; 7 bases fit TRBD1. The CDR3 runs 16 residues. V dropped 2 bases and J dropped 8; count of bases not matched to a gene: 15. Germline CDR1 SGHRS, CDR2 YFSETQ. CDR3 DNA sequence: TGCGCCAGCAGCTTAGAAAACCATAGACAGGGAGGAGGCTACACCTTC. The encoded protein is CASSLENHRQGGGYTF.

This chain links TRBV11-3 with TRBJ2-2, with TRBD2 identical over 9 bases. This CDR3 has 15 residues. Germline CDR1 SGHNT, CDR2 YENEEA. With V trimmed by 6 bases and J by 0 bases, 2 bases remained unmatched. The CDR3 nucleotides are TGTGCCAGCAGTGGCGGGGGGGCGAACACCGGGGAGCTGTTTTTT. This codes for CASSGGGANTGELFF.

V gene TRBV18 combines with J gene TRBJ2-2, with a possible D match to TRBD2 (5 bases). Germline CDR1 reads KGHSH; CDR2 reads LQKENI. V lost 1 base, J lost 0 bases, and 9 bases lay in between. There are 16 residues in the CDR3. CDR3 amino acids: CASSPREGTNTGELFF. In DNA form, the CDR3 reads TGTGCCAGCTCACCACGAGAGGGCACGAACACCGGGGAGCTGTTTTTT.

V usage is TRBV11-3 and J usage is TRBJ2-2; maybe TRBD2 (5 bases). V lost 1 base and J 2 bases, leaving 14 bases between the germline ends. Germline V gene lookup returns CDR1 SGHNT and CDR2 YENEEA. The CDR3 is made up of 17 amino acids. In DNA, the CDR3 is TGTGCCAGCAGCTTAGGGTCGGGAACGAAAAACACCGGGGAGCTGTTTTTT. Protein sequence: CASSLGSGTKNTGELFF.

The J gene is TRBJ2-4, the V gene TRBV2; 10 positions match TRBD2. This CDR3 is built from 15 residues. The V and J ends lost 5 bases and 8 bases, in that order; junction bases with no gene match: 9. Per germline, CDR1 SNHLY and CDR2 FYNNEI. CDR3 loop: CASSSSSGSKYIQYF. The CDR3, as DNA: TGTGCCAGCAGTTCCTCTAGCGGGAGTAAGTACATTCAGTACTTC.

Notes on this clone: The sample carries other DNA sequences with the same CDR3. The chain carries TRBV18 and TRBJ1-2; D remains ambiguous. The germline CDR1 and CDR2 sequences are KGHSH and LQKENI. This CDR3 has 14 residues. V was trimmed by 3 bases and J by 0 bases, leaving 8 bases between them. The CDR3 DNA reads as TGTGCCAGCTCACCTTCCGGTTCTAACTATGGCTACACCTTC. As protein: CASSPSGSNYGYTF. The full variable domain, rest sourced from reference TRBV18 and TRBJ1-2, is NAGVMQNPRHLVRRRGQEARLRCSPMKGHSHVYWYRQLPEEGLKFMVYLQKENIIDESGMPKERFSAEFPKEGPSILRIQQVVRGDSAAYFCASSPSGSNYGYTFGSGTRLTVV.

The chain recombines TRBV4-2 with TRBJ2-2; 7 nucleotides line up with TRBD1. Germline CDR1 reads LGHNA; CDR2 reads YNFKEQ. The junction had 10 bases not matched to a gene; V was cut back by 0 bases and J by 3 bases. The CDR3 is 18 residues long. CDR3 sequence reads: CASSQESTGTDHTGELFF. The CDR3 DNA reads TGTGCCAGCAGCCAAGAGTCCACCGGGACAGACCACACCGGGGAGCTGTTTTTT.

The V call is TRBV10-1, the J call TRBJ1-5, with D uncertain. V shed 2 bases and J shed 2 bases, with 10 bases lying between them. CDR1 and CDR2 from the germline V gene are WNHNN and SYGVQD (reference sequence). CDR3 length equals 15 residues. CDR3 region: CASSEDMRGNQPQHF. As DNA, the CDR3 is TGCGCCAGCAGTGAGGACATGAGGGGCAATCAGCCCCAGCATTTT.

The rearrangement links TRBV5-1 to TRBJ2-7; 7 bases map to TRBD1. The CDR3 is made up of 16 amino acids. Per the germline V gene, CDR1 is SGHRS and CDR2 is YFSETQ. J gave up 0 bases and V 4 bases, and 10 bases lay outside the gene matches. Here the CDR3 DNA reads TGCGCCAGCAGCCCTAAGTACGGGGACAGCTCCTACGAGCAGTACTTC. This sequence encodes CASSPKYGDSSYEQYF.

The chain is built from TRBV7-2 and TRBJ2-1, with no clear D. V gave up 4 bases and J gave up 5 bases, with 18 bases separating them. Germline CDR1 is SGHTA and CDR2 is FQGNSA. The CDR3 sequence is 16 residues long. The CDR3 is CASSSMSLRRHNEQFF. The CDR3 coding sequence is TGTGCCAGCAGCTCTATGTCCCTGAGGCGGCACAATGAGCAGTTCTTC.

This clone was observed many times. This chain links TRBV19 with TRBJ1-5; D call uncertain. V lost 5 bases, J lost 7 bases, and 12 bases lay in between. CDR1 is LNHDA and CDR2 is SQIVND in the germline V gene (reference sequence). This CDR3 contains 13 residues. Here the CDR3 reads CASSQAKGQPQHF. The CDR3 region has the DNA TGTGCCAGTAGTCAGGCAAAAGGACAGCCCCAGCATTTT. The full variable domain, in which reference TRBV19 and TRBJ1-5 provide the parts outside the CDR3, is DGGITQSPKYLFRKEGQNVTLSCEQNLNHDAMYWYRQDPGQGLRLIYYSQIVNDFQKGDIAEGYSVSREKKESFPLTVTSAQKNPTAFYLCASSQAKGQPQHFGDGTRLSIL.

The rearrangement links TRBV6-1 to TRBJ2-7, with a weak D call TRBD2 (5 bases). Germline V gives CDR1 MNHNS, CDR2 SASEGT. The V gene lost 2 bases and the J gene lost 1 base, with 9 bases spanning the gap. The CDR3 is made up of 14 amino acids. CDR3 DNA: TGTGCCAGCAGTGAACGGCGGGCTTCCTACGAGCAGTACTTC. This encodes CASSERRASYEQYF.

The chain couples TRBV25-1 to TRBJ2-3, with D possibly matching TRBD2 (6 bases). The CDR3 runs to 15 residues. CDR1 is MGHDK and CDR2 is SYGVNS in the germline V gene. Trimming shortened V by 6 bases and J by 3 bases, and 16 bases separated the two germline ends. CDR3 in amino acids: CASSRLTGGTDTQYF. The CDR3 DNA sequence: TGTGCCAGCAGCCGACTCACCGGAGGGACAGATACGCAGTATTTT.

The rearrangement uses TRBV19 and TRBJ1-5; 7 bases agree with TRBD1. Looked up from germline, CDR1 is LNHDA and CDR2 is SQIVND (reference sequence). The CDR3 runs 15 residues. The junction had 4 bases not matched to a gene; V was cut back by 5 bases and J by 0 bases. The CDR3 region has the DNA TGTGCCAGTAGTCTGGGGACAGTTAGCAATCAGCCCCAGCATTTT. It encodes CASSLGTVSNQPQHF.